Sequencing of this TCR beta chain was carried out in a study of OX40 agonist ivuxolimab in advanced cancers. Study-level points and caveats: Expanded clones tended on average to be more numerous among CD8+ T cells than CD4+.

Points on this clone: The antigen remains undetermined.

Sampling times: baseline, cycle 4 day 1, cycle 7 day 1. Sequenced by immunoSEQ multiplex PCR; TCRdb stores in-frame clones only, minus some. In the table there are approximately 76,000 clones, roughly 88% of which are singletons. V dropped 4 bases and J dropped 3; count of bases not matched to a gene: 4. The CDR3 is made up of 14 amino acids. CDR1 is KGHSH and CDR2 is LQKENI in the germline V gene. This material consisted of CD4+ or CD8+ T cells sorted from blood, taken in a trial of the OX40 agonist ivuxolimab. The clonotype originates from an adult with an advanced solid tumor such as melanoma, head and neck, liver or kidney cancer. The V call is TRBV18, the J call TRBJ1-1; 8 bases agree with TRBD1. DNA for the CDR3: TGTGCCAGCTCACAATCGACAGGGGACACTGAAGCTTTCTTT. Encoded protein: CASSQSTGDTEAFF.